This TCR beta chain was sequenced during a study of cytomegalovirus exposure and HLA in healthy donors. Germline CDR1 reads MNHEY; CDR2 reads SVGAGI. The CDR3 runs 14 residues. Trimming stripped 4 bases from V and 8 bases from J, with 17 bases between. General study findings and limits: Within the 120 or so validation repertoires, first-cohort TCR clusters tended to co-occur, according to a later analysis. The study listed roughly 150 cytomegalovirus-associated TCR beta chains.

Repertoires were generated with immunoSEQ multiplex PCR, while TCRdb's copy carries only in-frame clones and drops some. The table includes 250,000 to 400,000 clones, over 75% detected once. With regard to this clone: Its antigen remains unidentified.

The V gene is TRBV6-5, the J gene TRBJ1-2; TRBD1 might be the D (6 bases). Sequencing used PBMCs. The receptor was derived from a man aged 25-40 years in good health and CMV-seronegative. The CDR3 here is CASSFGTLKGGYTF. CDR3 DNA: TGTGCCAGCAGTTTCGGGACACTTAAGGGAGGCTACACCTTC.